The next 3 T cell receptor beta chains were all read from a single sample in a study of T cells after yellow fever vaccination. A single record per CDR3 protein comes from TCRdb applying MiXCR to the 5' RACE reads. This table holds some 300,000 distinct CDR3 sequences, 3.6% found once. Sequenced material: PBMCs, taken on the day of the yellow fever booster vaccination. The receptor source for this set is a man between 18 and 35 years old who received the YFV17D yellow fever vaccine.

In this sample, this clonotype turned up many times. CDR3 protein: CASSAGIWYTQYF. The CDR3 coding sequence is TGTGCCAGCAGCGCAGGGATTTGGTATACGCAGTATTTT. The chain combines TRBV7-2 with TRBJ2-3, with D tentatively TRBD1 (5 bases). Germline V gives CDR1 SGHTA, CDR2 FQGNSA. Trimming cost V 5 bases and J 7 bases, with 13 bases left between them. The CDR3 covers 13 residues.

This clonotype was detected ten times or more. The chain combines TRBV5-1 with TRBJ2-5, with a possible D match to TRBD1 (5 bases). The CDR3 runs 15 residues. The ends were cut back, 3 bases at V and 4 bases at J, with 16 bases in the middle. The germline V gene encodes CDR1 SGHRS and CDR2 YFSETQ. CDR3 bases: TGCGCCAGCAGCTCGGTGGGGCAGGGTGTAGAGACCCAGTACTTC. Amino acid sequence: CASSSVGQGVETQYF.

This clonotype was picked up many times. The V call is TRBV11-2, the J call TRBJ2-1; 9 nucleotides align to TRBD1. From germline, CDR1 is SGHAT and CDR2 FQNNGV. The CDR3 extends over 16 amino acids. The junction had 10 bases not matched to a gene; V was cut back by 5 bases and J by 5 bases. The CDR3 DNA reads as TGTGCCAGCAGCCAGCAACCGGGACAGGGTCACAATGAGCAGTTCTTC. Protein: CASSQQPGQGHNEQFF. The full variable domain, in which reference TRBV11-2 and TRBJ2-1 provide the parts outside the CDR3, is EAGVAQSPRYKIIEKRQSVAFWCNPISGHATLYWYQQILGQGPKLLIQFQNNGVVDDSQLPKDRFSAERLKGVDSTLKIQPAKLEDSAVYLCASSQQPGQGHNEQFFGPGTRLTVL.